These 3 T cell receptor beta chains were all obtained from the same sample, sequenced in a study of blood T cell repertoires in COVID-19. Sequenced by immunoSEQ multiplex PCR; TCRdb stores in-frame clones only, minus some. The table shows roughly 59,000 clones, with approximately 73% occurring only once. The material sequenced was peripheral blood. The receptors shown here come from a woman aged 50 to 60 with active or convalescent COVID-19.

The chain carries TRBV7-2 and TRBJ2-1, with TRBD2 matching 9 bases. Per germline, CDR1 SGHTA and CDR2 FQGNSA. Losses at the gene ends were 5 bases for V and 9 bases for J; bases not matched to a gene: 11. The CDR3 runs to 15 residues. CDR3: CASSLRIAGDSEQFF. Written as DNA, the CDR3 is TGTGCCAGCAGCCTTCGGATAGCGGGAGATAGTGAGCAGTTCTTC.

The chain uses TRBV12-5 and TRBJ2-5; possible D gene TRBD2, 6 bases. There are 12 residues in the CDR3. The V gene's germline CDR1 is LGHNT and CDR2 FRNRAP. V lost 2 bases, J lost 5 bases, and 6 bases lay in between. CDR3 loop: CASGLTSETQYF. CDR3 DNA sequence: TGTGCTAGTGGTTTGACTAGCGAGACCCAGTACTTC.

The chain uses TRBV5-5 and TRBJ1-2; 8 bases align to TRBD1. This CDR3 has 15 amino acids. Trimming removed 4 bases from V and 3 bases from J; junction bases left unmatched: 8. Germline lookup yields CDR1 SGHKS and CDR2 YYEKEE (reference sequence). The DNA of the CDR3 is TGTGCCAGCAGCACCGGACAGGGCGCGTACTATGGCTACACCTTC. Protein sequence: CASSTGQGAYYGYTF. Full variable domain (remainder filled in from reference TRBV5-5 and TRBJ1-2): DAGVTQSPTHLIKTRGQQVTLRCSPISGHKSVSWYQQVLGQGPQFIFQYYEKEERGRGNFPDRFSARQFPNYSSELNVNALLLGDSALYLCASSTGQGAYYGYTFGSGTRLTVV.